What follows are 16 T cell receptor beta chains derived from one specimen sequenced in a study of Graves' ophthalmopathy and Graves' hyperthyroidism. The sequenced template was RNA, covering the TCR beta CDR3 region. The authors performed first-round RT-PCR with HTBI primers and then a second-round multiplex PCR. MiXCR was run by TCRdb on the multiplex PCR reads, yielding one entry per CDR3 protein. The table records over a million distinct CDR3 sequences, about 35% of them present only once. Sequenced material: peripheral blood or thyroid tissue (not recorded which). The origin of the receptors is an adult man with Graves' hyperthyroidism.

This clonotype was recorded a few times. The V call is TRBV11-2, the J call TRBJ1-5; D unclear. The V gene lost 6 bases and the J gene lost 0 bases, with 9 bases spanning the gap. Germline-derived CDR1 and CDR2 are SGHAT and FQNNGV. CDR3 length: 14 amino acids. The CDR3 bases are TGTGCCAGCAGGGGTATTCTTAGCAATCAGCCCCAGCATTTT. Protein sequence: CASRGILSNQPQHF.

This clonotype was detected ten times or more. The rearrangement links TRBV2 to TRBJ2-5; weak D call: TRBD2 (5 bases). Trimming left V 8 bases short and J 5 bases short, with 18 bases between. The CDR3 loop spans 14 amino acids. Germline CDR1 SNHLY, CDR2 FYNNEI. CDR3 residues: CASGGWQILETQYF. CDR3 DNA sequence: TGTGCCAGCGGCGGGTGGCAGATTTTGGAGACCCAGTACTTC.

This clonotype came up a few times. V usage is TRBV9 and J usage is TRBJ1-5, with TRBD1 matching over 7 bases. Germline V gives CDR1 SGDLS, CDR2 YYNGEE. The CDR3 sequence is 14 residues long. CDR3 bases: TGTGCTAGCCCCGGACAGGATATCAATCAGCCCCAGCATTTT. Protein sequence: CASPGQDINQPQHF. The complete variable domain, with remaining parts taken from reference TRBV9 and TRBJ1-5, reads DSGVTQTPKHLITATGQRVTLRCSPRSGDLSVYWYQQSLDQGLQFLIQYYNGEERAKGNILERFSAQQFPDLHSELNLSSLELGDSALYFCASPGQDINQPQHFGDGTRLSIL.

The chain couples TRBV13 to TRBJ2-7, with D possibly being TRBD1 or TRBD2 (5 bases each). V lost 6 bases and J lost 0, with 12 bases in between. The CDR3 runs to 14 residues. Looked up from germline, CDR1 is PRHDT and CDR2 is FYEKMQ (reference sequence). This CDR3 reads CASRDSGNSYEQYF. CDR3 in DNA: TGTGCCAGCAGGGACTCAGGGAACTCCTACGAGCAGTACTTC. The full variable domain, in which reference TRBV13 and TRBJ2-7 provide the parts outside the CDR3, is AAGVIQSPRHLIKEKRETATLKCYPIPRHDTVYWYQQGPGQDPQFLISFYEKMQSDKGSIPDRFSAQQFSDYHSELNMSSLELGDSALYFCASRDSGNSYEQYFGPGTRLTVT.

This clonotype was picked up many times. This chain links TRBV6-6 with TRBJ1-4, with TRBD1 identical over 7 bases. Germline loops: CDR1 MNHNY, CDR2 SVGAGI (reference sequence). V dropped 5 bases and J dropped 8; count of bases not matched to a gene: 8. CDR3 length: 14 amino acids. The CDR3 sequence: CASSGQDDREKLFF. CDR3 sequence (DNA): TGTGCCAGCAGTGGACAGGATGATAGGGAAAAACTGTTTTTT.

The chain carries TRBV19 and TRBJ1-5; 12 bases are a match to TRBD1. The CDR3 is 16 residues long. CDR1 and CDR2 (germline): LNHDA, SQIVND (reference sequence). V shed 10 bases and J 5 bases; nucleotides not matched to a gene: 12. CDR3 bases: TGTGCCACCGCGGGACAGGGGGCGCGGGGTTATCAGCCCCAGCATTTT. It encodes CATAGQGARGYQPQHF. The full variable domain, its missing parts supplied by reference TRBV19 and TRBJ1-5, is DGGITQSPKYLFRKEGQNVTLSCEQNLNHDAMYWYRQDPGQGLRLIYYSQIVNDFQKGDIAEGYSVSREKKESFPLTVTSAQKNPTAFYLCATAGQGARGYQPQHFGDGTRLSIL.

This clonotype was observed many times. The chain joins TRBV2 to TRBJ2-7, with TRBD1 matching over 8 bases. V trimming: 2 bases; J trimming: 2 bases; junction bases outside the gene matches: 2. Germline loops: CDR1 SNHLY, CDR2 FYNNEI. The CDR3 totals 14 residues. The CDR3 region has the DNA TGTGCCAGCAGTGAACAACAGGGGGCCTACGAGCAGTACTTC. It specifies CASSEQQGAYEQYF.

The chain combines TRBV7-7 with TRBJ2-5; D unclear. V shed 5 bases and J shed 2 bases, with 12 bases lying between them. This CDR3 contains 14 residues. CDR1 SSHAT and CDR2 FNYEAQ come from the germline V gene (reference sequence). Here the CDR3 DNA reads TGTGCCAGCAGCGTTGCAACAGAACAAGAGACCCAGTACTTC. It encodes CASSVATEQETQYF.

The rearrangement uses TRBV7-2 and TRBJ2-7; 12 bases align to TRBD1. V lost 11 bases to trimming and J lost 6 bases; unmatched junction nucleotides: 17. Germline lookup yields CDR1 SGHTA and CDR2 FQGNSA. CDR3 length: 16 residues. CDR3 nucleotides: TGTGCCTGGAGTCCCAAGCCGGGACAGGGGGCATTCGAGCAGTACTTC. It specifies CAWSPKPGQGAFEQYF.

The V gene is TRBV5-1, the J gene TRBJ2-5; 9 bases match TRBD1. CDR3 length: 15 residues. V lost 3 bases and J lost 2; bases outside the gene matches: 5. The germline V gene encodes CDR1 SGHRS and CDR2 YFSETQ. The CDR3 here is CASSSPQGAQETQYF. CDR3 DNA: TGCGCCAGCAGCTCGCCACAGGGGGCTCAAGAGACCCAGTACTTC.

This clonotype has a count of ten or more. The V and J genes are TRBV9 and TRBJ2-7; 7 nucleotides line up with TRBD2. Germline values: CDR1 SGDLS, CDR2 YYNGEE. This CDR3 has 14 amino acids. V lost 0 bases to trimming and J lost 2 bases; unmatched junction nucleotides: 2. CDR3 nucleotides: TGTGCCAGCAGCGTAGGGGGGGGAACCTACGAGCAGTACTTC. Protein product: CASSVGGGTYEQYF.

The chain has TRBV9 and TRBJ1-2; the match to TRBD1 covers 9 bases. In germline, CDR1 is SGDLS, CDR2 YYNGEE. The V segment lost 0 bases and the J segment 3 bases; nucleotides outside the gene matches: 12. The CDR3 totals 18 residues. CDR3 sequence: CASSVETGGGTGHYGYTF. CDR3 nucleotides: TGTGCCAGCAGCGTAGAGACAGGGGGAGGGACAGGACACTATGGCTACACCTTC.

The table lists this clonotype with a few counts. The chain recombines TRBV9 with TRBJ1-1; a possible D gene is TRBD1 (5 bases). In germline, CDR1 is SGDLS, CDR2 YYNGEE. This CDR3 is built from 14 residues. The V end was cut by 5 bases, the J end by 3 bases, with 14 bases between. The CDR3: CASRNRLRDTEAFF. CDR3 coding DNA: TGTGCCAGCAGGAACAGACTCAGGGACACTGAAGCTTTCTTT.

The table lists this clonotype with many counts. The gene calls are TRBV6-5 and TRBJ2-5; weak D call: TRBD1 (6 bases). The CDR3 runs 15 residues. V was clipped by 6 bases and J by 5 bases, with 19 bases between them. Per germline, CDR1 MNHEY and CDR2 SVGAGI. As DNA, the CDR3 is TGTGCCAGCAGCCTCTCCTGGGGGCCGGATGAGACCCAGTACTTC. It specifies CASSLSWGPDETQYF.

In its sample, this clonotype was seen many times. The chain uses TRBV7-9 and TRBJ2-5; D is ambiguous. Germline V gives CDR1 SEHNR, CDR2 FQNEAQ (reference sequence). The CDR3 has 12 amino acids. V was pared by 4 bases and J by 5 bases, with 8 bases between. The CDR3 protein is CASSSASETQYF. The CDR3 coding sequence is TGTGCCAGCAGCTCGGCATCGGAGACCCAGTACTTC. The entire variable domain, with the rest obtained from reference TRBV7-9 and TRBJ2-5, is as follows: DTGVSQNPRHKITKRGQNVTFRCDPISEHNRLYWYRQTLGQGPEFLTYFQNEAQLEKSRLLSDRFSAERPKGSFSTLEIQRTEQGDSAMYLCASSSASETQYFGPGTRLLVL.

The V and J genes are TRBV29-1 and TRBJ1-4, with D unclear. Germline V lookup: CDR1 SQVTM, CDR2 ANQGSEA. Trimming removed 7 bases at V and 8 bases at J, with 20 bases between. The length of the CDR3 is 14 residues. DNA of the CDR3: TGCAGCGCCTTGGACGGTGAGGGATGGGAAAAACTGTTTTTT. This gives the protein CSALDGEGWEKLFF. The full variable domain, its missing parts supplied by reference TRBV29-1 and TRBJ1-4, is SAVISQKPSRDICQRGTSLTIQCQVDSQVTMMFWYRQQPGQSLTLIATANQGSEATYESGFVIDKFPISRPNLTFSTLTVSNMSPEDSSIYLCSALDGEGWEKLFFGSGTQLSVL.